The clone carrying this T cell receptor beta chain occurred a few times. Repertoires were generated with immunoSEQ multiplex PCR, while TCRdb's copy carries only in-frame clones and drops some. The table shows roughly 240,000 clones, with 80% to 90% occurring only once. The data are from a study of cytomegalovirus exposure and HLA in healthy donors. Deletions cut 5 bases from V and 2 bases from J, with 13 bases between. Germline V lookup: CDR1 SGHVS, CDR2 FNYEAQ. CDR3 length: 14 amino acids. Sequencing used PBMCs. The gene calls are TRBV7-6 and TRBJ2-7; D unclear. This clonotype was sampled from a man between 18 and 29 years old in good health and CMV-seronegative. CDR3 residues: CASSTHDKTYEQYF. Written as DNA, the CDR3 is TGTGCCAGCAGCACTCACGACAAAACCTACGAGCAGTACTTC.